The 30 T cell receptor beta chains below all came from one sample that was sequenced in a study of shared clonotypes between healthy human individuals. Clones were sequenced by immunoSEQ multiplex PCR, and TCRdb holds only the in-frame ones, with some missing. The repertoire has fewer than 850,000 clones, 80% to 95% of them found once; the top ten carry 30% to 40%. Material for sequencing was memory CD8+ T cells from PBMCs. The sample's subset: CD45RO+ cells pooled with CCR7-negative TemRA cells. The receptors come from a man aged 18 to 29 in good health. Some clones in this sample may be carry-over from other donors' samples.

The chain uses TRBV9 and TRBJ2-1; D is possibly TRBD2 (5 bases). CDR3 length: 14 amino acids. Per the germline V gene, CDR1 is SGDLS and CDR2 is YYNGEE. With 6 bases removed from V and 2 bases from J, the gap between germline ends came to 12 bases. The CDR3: CASTGEPTYNEQFF. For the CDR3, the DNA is TGTGCCAGCACCGGGGAGCCGACCTACAATGAGCAGTTCTTC.

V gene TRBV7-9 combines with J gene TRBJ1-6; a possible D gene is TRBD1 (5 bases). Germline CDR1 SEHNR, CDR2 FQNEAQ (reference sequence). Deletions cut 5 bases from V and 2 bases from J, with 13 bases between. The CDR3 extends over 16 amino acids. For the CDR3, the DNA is TGTGCCAGCAGCGCGTCTACAGGAGCCTATAATTCACCCCTCCACTTT. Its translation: CASSASTGAYNSPLHF.

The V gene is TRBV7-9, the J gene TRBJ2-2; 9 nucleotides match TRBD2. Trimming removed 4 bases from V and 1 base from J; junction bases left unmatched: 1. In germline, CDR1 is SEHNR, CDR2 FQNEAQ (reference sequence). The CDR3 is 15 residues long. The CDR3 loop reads CASSWTSENTGELFF. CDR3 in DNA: TGTGCCAGCAGCTGGACTAGCGAGAACACCGGGGAGCTGTTTTTT.

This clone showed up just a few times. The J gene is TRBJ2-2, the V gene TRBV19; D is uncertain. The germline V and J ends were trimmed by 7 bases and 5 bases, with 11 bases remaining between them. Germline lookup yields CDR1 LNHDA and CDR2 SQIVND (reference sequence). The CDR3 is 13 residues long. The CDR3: CASIPHSTGELFF. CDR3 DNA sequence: TGTGCCAGTATCCCTCATTCGACCGGGGAGCTGTTTTTT.

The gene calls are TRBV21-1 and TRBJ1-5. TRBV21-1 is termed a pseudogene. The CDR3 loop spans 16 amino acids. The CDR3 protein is CASSKRVNPLTQPQHF. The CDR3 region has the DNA TGTGCCAGCAGCAAACGGGTGAATCCGCTCACCCAGCCCCAGCATTTT.

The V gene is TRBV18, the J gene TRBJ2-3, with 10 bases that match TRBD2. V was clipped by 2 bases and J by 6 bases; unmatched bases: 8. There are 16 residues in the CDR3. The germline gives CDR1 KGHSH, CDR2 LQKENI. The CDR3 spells CASSPESSGRTDTQYF. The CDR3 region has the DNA TGTGCCAGCTCACCAGAATCTAGCGGGAGAACGGATACGCAGTATTTT.

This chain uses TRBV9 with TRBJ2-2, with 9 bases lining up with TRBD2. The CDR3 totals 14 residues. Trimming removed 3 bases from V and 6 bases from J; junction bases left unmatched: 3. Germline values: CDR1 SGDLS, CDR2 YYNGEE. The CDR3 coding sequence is TGTGCCAGCAGCGAGGCGGGAGGGCCCGGGGAGCTGTTTTTT. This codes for CASSEAGGPGELFF.

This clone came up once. The CDR3 loop is CASSSRDRNEQFF. The DNA of the CDR3 is TGTGCCAGCAGCTCCCGGGACAGAAATGAGCAGTTCTTC. The chain is built from TRBV11-3 and TRBJ2-1, with 7 bases that match TRBD1. Germline CDR1 is SGHNT and CDR2 is YENEEA. V was pared by 4 bases and J by 7 bases, with 4 bases of the junction left unmatched. The CDR3 length is 13 residues.

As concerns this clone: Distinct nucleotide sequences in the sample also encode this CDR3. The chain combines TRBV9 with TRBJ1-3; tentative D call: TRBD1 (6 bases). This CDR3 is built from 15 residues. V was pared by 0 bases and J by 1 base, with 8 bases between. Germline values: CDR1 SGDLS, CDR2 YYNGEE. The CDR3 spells CASSVVGASGNTIYF. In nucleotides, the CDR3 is TGTGCCAGCAGCGTAGTGGGGGCTTCTGGAAACACCATATATTTT.

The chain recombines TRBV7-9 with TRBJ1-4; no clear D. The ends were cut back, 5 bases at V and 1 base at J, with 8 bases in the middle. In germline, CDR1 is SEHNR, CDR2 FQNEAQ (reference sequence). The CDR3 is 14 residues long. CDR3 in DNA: TGTGCCAGCAGCGCGAGCGGAACTAATGAAAAACTGTTTTTT. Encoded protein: CASSASGTNEKLFF. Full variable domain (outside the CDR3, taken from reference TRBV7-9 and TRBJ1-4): DTGVSQNPRHKITKRGQNVTFRCDPISEHNRLYWYRQTLGQGPEFLTYFQNEAQLEKSRLLSDRFSAERPKGSFSTLEIQRTEQGDSAMYLCASSASGTNEKLFFGSGTQLSVL.

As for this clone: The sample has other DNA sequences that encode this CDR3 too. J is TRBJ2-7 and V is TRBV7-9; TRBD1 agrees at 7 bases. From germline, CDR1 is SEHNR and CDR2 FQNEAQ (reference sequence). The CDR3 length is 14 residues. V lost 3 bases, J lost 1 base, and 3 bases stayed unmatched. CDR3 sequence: CASSLWDSSYEQYF. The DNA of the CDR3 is TGTGCCAGCAGCTTGTGGGACAGTTCCTACGAGCAGTACTTC.

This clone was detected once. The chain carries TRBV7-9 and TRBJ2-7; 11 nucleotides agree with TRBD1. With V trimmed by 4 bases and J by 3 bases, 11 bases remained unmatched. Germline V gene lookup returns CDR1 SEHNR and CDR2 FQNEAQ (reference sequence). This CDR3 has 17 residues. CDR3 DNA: TGTGCCAGCAGCTCACCTACAGCCGGGACAGGGGGCTACGAGCAGTACTTC. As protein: CASSSPTAGTGGYEQYF.

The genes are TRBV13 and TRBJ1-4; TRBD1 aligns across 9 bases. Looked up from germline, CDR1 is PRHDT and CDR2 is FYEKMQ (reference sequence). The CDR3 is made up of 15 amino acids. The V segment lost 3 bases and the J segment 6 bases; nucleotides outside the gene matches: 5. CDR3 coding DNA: TGTGCCAGCAGCTTGGGCGGACAGGGGCATGAAAAACTGTTTTTT. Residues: CASSLGGQGHEKLFF. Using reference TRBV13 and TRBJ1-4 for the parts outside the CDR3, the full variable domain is AAGVIQSPRHLIKEKRETATLKCYPIPRHDTVYWYQQGPGQDPQFLISFYEKMQSDKGSIPDRFSAQQFSDYHSELNMSSLELGDSALYFCASSLGGQGHEKLFFGSGTQLSVL.

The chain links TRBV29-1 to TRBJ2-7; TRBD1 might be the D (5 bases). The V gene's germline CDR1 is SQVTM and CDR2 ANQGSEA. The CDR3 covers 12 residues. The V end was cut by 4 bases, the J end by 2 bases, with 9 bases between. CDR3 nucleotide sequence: TGCAGCGTTGTACAGGATACCTACGAGCAGTACTTC. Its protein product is CSVVQDTYEQYF.

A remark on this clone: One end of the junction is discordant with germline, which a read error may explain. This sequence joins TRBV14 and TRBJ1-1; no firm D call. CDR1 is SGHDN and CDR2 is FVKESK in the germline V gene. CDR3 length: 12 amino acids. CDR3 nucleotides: TGTGCCAGCCGGGTGGCGAACGCTGAAGCTTTCTTT. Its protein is CASRVANAEAFF. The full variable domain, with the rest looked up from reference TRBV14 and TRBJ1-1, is EAGVTQFPSHSVIEKGQTVTLRCDPISGHDNLYWYRRVMGKEIKFLLHFVKESKQDESGMPNNRFLAERTGGTYSTLKVQPAELEDSGVYFCASRVANAEAFFGQGTRLTVV.

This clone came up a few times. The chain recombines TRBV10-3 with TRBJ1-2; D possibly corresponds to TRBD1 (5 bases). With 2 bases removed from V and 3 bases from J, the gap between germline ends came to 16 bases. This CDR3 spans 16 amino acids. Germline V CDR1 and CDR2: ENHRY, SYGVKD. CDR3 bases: TGTGCCATCAGTGAGAATGGGCGACGGGGCGACTATGGCTACACCTTC. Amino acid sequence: CAISENGRRGDYGYTF.

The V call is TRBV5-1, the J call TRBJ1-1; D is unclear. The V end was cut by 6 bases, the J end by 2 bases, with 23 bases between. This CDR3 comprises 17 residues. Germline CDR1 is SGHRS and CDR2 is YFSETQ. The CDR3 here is CASIPDALDLSNTEAFF. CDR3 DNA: TGCGCCAGCATCCCCGACGCGTTGGACCTATCTAACACTGAAGCTTTCTTT.

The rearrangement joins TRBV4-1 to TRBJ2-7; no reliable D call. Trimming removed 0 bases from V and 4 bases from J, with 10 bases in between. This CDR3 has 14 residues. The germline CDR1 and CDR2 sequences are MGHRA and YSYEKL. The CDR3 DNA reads TGCGCCAGCAGCCAAGATGTTGGGGTGTACGAGCAGTACTTC. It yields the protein CASSQDVGVYEQYF.

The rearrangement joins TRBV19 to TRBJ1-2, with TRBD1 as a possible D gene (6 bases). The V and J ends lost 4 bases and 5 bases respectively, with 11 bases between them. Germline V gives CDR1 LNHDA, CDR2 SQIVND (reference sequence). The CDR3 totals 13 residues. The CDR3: CASSKGGAYGYTF. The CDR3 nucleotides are TGTGCCAGTAGTAAGGGGGGGGCGTATGGCTACACCTTC.

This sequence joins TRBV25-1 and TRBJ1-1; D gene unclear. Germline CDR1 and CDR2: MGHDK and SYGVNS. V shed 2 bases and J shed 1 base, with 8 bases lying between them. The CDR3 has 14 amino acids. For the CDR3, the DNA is TGTGCCAGCAGTGAAAAAACAAAGAACACTGAAGCTTTCTTT. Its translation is CASSEKTKNTEAFF.

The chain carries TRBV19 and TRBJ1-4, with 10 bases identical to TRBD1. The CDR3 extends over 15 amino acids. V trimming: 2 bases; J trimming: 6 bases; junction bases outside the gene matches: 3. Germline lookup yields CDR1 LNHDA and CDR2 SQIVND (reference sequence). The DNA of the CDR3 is TGTGCCAGTAGTATATGGGACAGGGGATATGAAAAACTGTTTTTT. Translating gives CASSIWDRGYEKLFF.

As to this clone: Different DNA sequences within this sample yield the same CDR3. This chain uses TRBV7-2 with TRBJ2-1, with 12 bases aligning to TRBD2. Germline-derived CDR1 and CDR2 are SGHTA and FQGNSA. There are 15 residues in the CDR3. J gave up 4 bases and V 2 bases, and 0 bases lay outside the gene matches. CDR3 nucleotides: TGTGCCAGCAGCTTACTAGCGGGAGGGTACAATGAGCAGTTCTTC. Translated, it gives CASSLLAGGYNEQFF. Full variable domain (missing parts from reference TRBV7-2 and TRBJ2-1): GAGVSQSPSNKVTEKGKDVELRCDPISGHTALYWYRQSLGQGLEFLIYFQGNSAPDKSGLPSDRFSAERTGGSVSTLTIQRTQQEDSAVYLCASSLLAGGYNEQFFGPGTRLTVL.

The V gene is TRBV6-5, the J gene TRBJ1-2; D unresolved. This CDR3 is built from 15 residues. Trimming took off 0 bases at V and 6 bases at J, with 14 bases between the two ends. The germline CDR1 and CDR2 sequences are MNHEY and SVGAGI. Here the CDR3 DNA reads TGTGCCAGCAGTTACTCGAGTAGCCTCCTAGATGGCTACACCTTC. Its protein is CASSYSSSLLDGYTF.

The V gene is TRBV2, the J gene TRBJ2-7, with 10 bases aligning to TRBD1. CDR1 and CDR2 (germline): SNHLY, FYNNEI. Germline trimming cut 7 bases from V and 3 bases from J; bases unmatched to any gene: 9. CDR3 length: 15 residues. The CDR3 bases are TGTGCCAGCATGCGGTTTGGGGACAGGGGCTACGAGCAGTACTTC. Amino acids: CASMRFGDRGYEQYF.

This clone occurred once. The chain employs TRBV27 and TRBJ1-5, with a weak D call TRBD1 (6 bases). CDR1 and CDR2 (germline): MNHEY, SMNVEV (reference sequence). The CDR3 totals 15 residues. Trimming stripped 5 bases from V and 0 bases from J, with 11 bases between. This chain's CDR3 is CASSNRDPSNQPQHF. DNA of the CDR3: TGTGCCAGCAGTAACAGGGACCCTAGCAATCAGCCCCAGCATTTT.

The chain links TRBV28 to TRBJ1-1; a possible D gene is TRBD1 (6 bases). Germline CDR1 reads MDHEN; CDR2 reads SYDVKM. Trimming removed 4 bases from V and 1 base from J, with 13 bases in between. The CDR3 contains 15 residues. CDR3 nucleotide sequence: TGTGCCAGCAGTTCCACAGGGTTGGCGAACACTGAAGCTTTCTTT. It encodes CASSSTGLANTEAFF.

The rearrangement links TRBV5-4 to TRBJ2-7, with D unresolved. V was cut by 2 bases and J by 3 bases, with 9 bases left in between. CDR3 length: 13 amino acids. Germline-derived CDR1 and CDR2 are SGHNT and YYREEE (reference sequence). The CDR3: CASSFNGVYEQYF. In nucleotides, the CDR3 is TGTGCCAGCAGCTTCAATGGTGTCTACGAGCAGTACTTC.

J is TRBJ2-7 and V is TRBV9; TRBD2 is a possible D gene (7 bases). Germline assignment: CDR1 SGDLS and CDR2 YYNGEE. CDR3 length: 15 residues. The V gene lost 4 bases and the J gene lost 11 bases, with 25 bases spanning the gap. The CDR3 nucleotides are TGTGCCAGCAGCACCTCGGGGGGCAGGGGCGCGGGAAAGTACTTC. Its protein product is CASSTSGGRGAGKYF.

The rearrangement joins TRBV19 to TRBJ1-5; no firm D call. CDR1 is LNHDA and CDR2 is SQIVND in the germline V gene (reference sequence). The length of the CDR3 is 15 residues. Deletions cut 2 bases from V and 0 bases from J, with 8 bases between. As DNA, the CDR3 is TGTGCCAGTAGTATATTAAGGGATAGCAATCAGCCCCAGCATTTT. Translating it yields CASSILRDSNQPQHF.

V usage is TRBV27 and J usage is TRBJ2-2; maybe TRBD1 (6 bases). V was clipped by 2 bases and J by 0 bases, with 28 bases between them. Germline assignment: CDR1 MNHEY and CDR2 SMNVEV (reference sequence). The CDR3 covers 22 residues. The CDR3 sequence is CASSLQYSETTGWFPNTGELFF. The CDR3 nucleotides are TGTGCCAGCAGTTTACAGTACTCGGAGACCACAGGGTGGTTTCCGAACACCGGGGAGCTGTTTTTT.